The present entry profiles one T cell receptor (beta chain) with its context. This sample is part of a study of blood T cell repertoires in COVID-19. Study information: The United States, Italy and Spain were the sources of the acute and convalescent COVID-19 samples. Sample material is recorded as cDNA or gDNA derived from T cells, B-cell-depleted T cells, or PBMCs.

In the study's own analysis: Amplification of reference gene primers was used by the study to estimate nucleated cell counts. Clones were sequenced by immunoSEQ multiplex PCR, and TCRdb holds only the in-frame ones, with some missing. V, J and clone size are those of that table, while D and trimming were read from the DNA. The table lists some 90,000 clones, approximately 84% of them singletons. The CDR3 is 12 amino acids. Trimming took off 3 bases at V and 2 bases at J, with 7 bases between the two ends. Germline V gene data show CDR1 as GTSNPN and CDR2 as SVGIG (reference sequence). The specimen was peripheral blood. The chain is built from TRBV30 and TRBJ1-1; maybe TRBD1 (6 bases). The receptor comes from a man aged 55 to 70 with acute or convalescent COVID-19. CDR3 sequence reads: CAWRGTNTEAFF. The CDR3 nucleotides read TGTGCCTGGAGGGGGACAAACACTGAAGCTTTCTTT. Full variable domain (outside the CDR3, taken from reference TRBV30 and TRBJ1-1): SQTIHQWPATLVQPVGSPLSLECTVEGTSNPNLYWYRQAAGRGLQLLFYSVGIGQISSEVPQNLSASRPQDRQFILSSKKLLLSDSGFYLCAWRGTNTEAFFGQGTRLTVV.